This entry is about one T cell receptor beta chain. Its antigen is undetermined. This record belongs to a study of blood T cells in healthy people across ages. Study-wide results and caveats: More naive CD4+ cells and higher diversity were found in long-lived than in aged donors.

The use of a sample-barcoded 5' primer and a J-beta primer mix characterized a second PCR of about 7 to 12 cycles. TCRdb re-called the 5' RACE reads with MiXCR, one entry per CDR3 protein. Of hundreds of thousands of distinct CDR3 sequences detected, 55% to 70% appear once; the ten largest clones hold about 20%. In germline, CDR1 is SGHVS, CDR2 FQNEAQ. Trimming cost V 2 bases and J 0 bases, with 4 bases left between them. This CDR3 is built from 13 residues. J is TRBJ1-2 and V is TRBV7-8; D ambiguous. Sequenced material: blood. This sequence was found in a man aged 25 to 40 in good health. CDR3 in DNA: TGTGCCAGCAGCTTATCATCTAACTATGGCTACACCTTC. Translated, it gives CASSLSSNYGYTF.